The entry that follows covers one TCR beta chain sequence. This record comes from a study of T cell changes during pregnancy in multiple sclerosis. Losses at the gene ends were 4 bases for V and 6 bases for J; bases not matched to a gene: 9. CDR1 is MNHNY and CDR2 is SVGAGI in the germline V gene (reference sequence). This CDR3 contains 15 residues. TCRdb's table, derived via immunoSEQ multiplex PCR, lists solely in-frame clones and lacks some. The sample has approximately 40,000 clones; approximately 92% are singletons. This clonotype originated in a female donor with multiple sclerosis, enrolled in a pregnancy study. The material was CD8+ T cells from peripheral blood mononuclear cells, obtained in the third trimester of pregnancy. The chain employs TRBV6-6 and TRBJ1-1; 9 bases are shared with TRBD1. The CDR3 DNA is TGTGCCAGCAGTTGGGGGACAGGGTACAACTCTGAAGCTTTCTTT. The encoded protein is CASSWGTGYNSEAFF.